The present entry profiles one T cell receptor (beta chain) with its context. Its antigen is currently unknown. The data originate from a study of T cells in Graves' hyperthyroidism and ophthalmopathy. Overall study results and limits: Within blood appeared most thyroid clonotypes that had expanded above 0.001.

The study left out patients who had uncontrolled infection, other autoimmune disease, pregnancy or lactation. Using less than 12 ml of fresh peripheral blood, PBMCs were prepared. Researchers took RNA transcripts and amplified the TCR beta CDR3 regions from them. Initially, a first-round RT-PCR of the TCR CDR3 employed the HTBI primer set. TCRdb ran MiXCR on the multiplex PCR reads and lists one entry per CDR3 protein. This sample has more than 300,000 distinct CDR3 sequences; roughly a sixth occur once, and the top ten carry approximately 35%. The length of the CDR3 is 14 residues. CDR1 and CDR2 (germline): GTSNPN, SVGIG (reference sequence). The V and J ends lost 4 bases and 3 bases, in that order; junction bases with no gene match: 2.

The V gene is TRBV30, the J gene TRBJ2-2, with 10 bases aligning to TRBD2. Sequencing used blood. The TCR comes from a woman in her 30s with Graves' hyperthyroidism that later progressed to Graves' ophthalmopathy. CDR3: CAWTSGGHTGELFF. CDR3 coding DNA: TGTGCCTGGACTAGCGGGGGCCACACCGGGGAGCTGTTTTTT.